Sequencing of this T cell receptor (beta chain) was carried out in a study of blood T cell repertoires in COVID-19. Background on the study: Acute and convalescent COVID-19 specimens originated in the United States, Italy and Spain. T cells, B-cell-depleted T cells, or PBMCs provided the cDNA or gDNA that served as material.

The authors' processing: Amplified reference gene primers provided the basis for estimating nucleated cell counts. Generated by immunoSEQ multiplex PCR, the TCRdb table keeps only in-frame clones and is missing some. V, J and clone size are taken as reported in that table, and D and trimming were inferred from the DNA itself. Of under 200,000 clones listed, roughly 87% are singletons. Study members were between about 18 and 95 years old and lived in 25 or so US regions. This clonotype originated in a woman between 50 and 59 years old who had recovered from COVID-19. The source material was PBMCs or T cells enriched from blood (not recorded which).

DNA of the CDR3: TGTGCCACCAGCAGCACGCTGGGGGCTCAGAACACTGAAGCTTTCTTT. It codes for CATSSTLGAQNTEAFF. This chain joins TRBV15 and TRBJ1-1, with D maybe TRBD1 (6 bases). CDR1 LNHNV and CDR2 YYDKDF come from the germline V gene (reference sequence). The CDR3 runs to 16 residues. Trimming removed 3 bases at V and 1 base at J, with 15 bases between. The complete variable domain, with remaining parts taken from reference TRBV15 and TRBJ1-1, reads DAMVIQNPRYQVTQFGKPVTLSCSQTLNHNVMYWYQQKSSQAPKLLFHYYDKDFNNEADTPDNFQSRRPNTSFCFLDIRSPGLGDTAMYLCATSSTLGAQNTEAFFGQGTRLTVV.